This note documents a single T cell receptor beta chain sequence. This sample stems from a study of T cell changes during pregnancy in multiple sclerosis. Germline CDR1 is MNHEY and CDR2 is SVGAGI. CDR3 length: 11 amino acids. V shed 4 bases and J shed 8 bases, with 8 bases lying between them. Clones were sequenced by immunoSEQ multiplex PCR, and TCRdb holds only the in-frame ones, with some missing. The sample has 50,000 to 60,000 clones; roughly nine tenths are singletons. Sequenced here: CD4+ T cells from peripheral blood mononuclear cells, sampled in the first trimester of pregnancy. The chain employs TRBV6-5 and TRBJ1-1, with D possibly being TRBD1 (6 bases). The clonotype originates from a female donor with multiple sclerosis, enrolled in a pregnancy study. In DNA form, the CDR3 reads TGTGCCAGCAGTTGGGGGACAGAAGCTTTCTTT. Residues: CASSWGTEAFF.